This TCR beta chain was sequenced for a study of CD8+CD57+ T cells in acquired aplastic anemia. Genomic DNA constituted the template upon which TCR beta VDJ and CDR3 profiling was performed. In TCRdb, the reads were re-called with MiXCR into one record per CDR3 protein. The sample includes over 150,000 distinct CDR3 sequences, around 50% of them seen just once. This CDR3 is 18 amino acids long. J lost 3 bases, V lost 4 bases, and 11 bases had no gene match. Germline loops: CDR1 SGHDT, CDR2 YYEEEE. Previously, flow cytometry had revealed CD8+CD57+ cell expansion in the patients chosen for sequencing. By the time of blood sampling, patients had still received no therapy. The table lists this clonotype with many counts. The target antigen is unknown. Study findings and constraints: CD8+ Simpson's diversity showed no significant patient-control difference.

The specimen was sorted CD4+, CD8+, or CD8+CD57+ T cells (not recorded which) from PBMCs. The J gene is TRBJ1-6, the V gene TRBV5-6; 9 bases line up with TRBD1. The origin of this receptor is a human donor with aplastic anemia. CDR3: CASSPQSPDRGYNSPLHF. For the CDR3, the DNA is TGTGCCAGCAGCCCACAAAGTCCGGACAGGGGCTATAATTCACCCCTCCACTTT.